This T cell receptor beta chain was identified during a study of blood T cell repertoires in COVID-19. Whole-study context: Acute-phase and convalescent COVID-19 samples originated in the United States, Italy and Spain.

Some clones are missing from TCRdb's copy, which holds only in-frame ones; the method was immunoSEQ multiplex PCR. This sample has approximately 470,000 clones; 75% to 90% occur once, and the top ten carry around 0.64%. The study recruited people aged 18 to 89 years across approximately 25 US areas. Sequencing used PBMCs or T cells enriched from blood (not recorded which). The receptor was derived from a woman aged 18-29 years who had recovered from COVID-19.

The DNA for the CDR3 is TGTGCCAGCAGCCGCCAGACGGGACAGGGCATCTACGAGCAGTACTTC. Translated: CASSRQTGQGIYEQYF. This rearrangement joins TRBV4-2 to TRBJ2-7, with 9 bases fitting TRBD1. Germline lookup yields CDR1 LGHNA and CDR2 YNFKEQ. The CDR3 contains 16 residues. J was trimmed by 3 bases and V by 4 bases; bases with no gene match: 10.